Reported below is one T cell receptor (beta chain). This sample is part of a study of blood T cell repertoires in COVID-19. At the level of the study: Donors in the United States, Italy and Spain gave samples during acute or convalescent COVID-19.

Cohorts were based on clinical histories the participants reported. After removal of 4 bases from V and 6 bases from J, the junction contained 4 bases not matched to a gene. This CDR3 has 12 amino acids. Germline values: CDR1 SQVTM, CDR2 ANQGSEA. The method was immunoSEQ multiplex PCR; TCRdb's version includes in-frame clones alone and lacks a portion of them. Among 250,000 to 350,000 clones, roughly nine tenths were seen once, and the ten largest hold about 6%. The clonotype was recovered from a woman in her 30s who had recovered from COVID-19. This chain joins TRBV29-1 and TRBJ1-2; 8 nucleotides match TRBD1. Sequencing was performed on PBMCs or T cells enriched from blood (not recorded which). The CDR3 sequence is CSVGDRGDGYTF. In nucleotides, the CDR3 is TGCAGCGTTGGTGACAGGGGAGATGGCTACACCTTC. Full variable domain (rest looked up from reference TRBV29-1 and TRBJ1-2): SAVISQKPSRDICQRGTSLTIQCQVDSQVTMMFWYRQQPGQSLTLIATANQGSEATYESGFVIDKFPISRPNLTFSTLTVSNMSPEDSSIYLCSVGDRGDGYTFGSGTRLTVV.